This is a list of T cell receptor beta chains from one sample in a study of blood T cell repertoires in COVID-19. The method was immunoSEQ multiplex PCR; TCRdb's version includes in-frame clones alone and lacks a portion of them. The table records about 170,000 clones, 80% to 90% of them present only once. The material sequenced was peripheral blood. The receptor source for this set is a woman between 70 and 85 years old with COVID-19, enrolled during active disease. Both conserved end residues are part of each CDR3. The order of the fields is D gene, J gene, V gene, clone size, CDR3 protein, CDR3 DNA. A D gene is named only where the DNA matches it firmly. Some rows mark clone size as missing; the rest say once, few, many or name a class of expanded clone.

D: TRBD1; J: TRBJ1-4; V: TRBV6-2/TRBV6-3; size: NA; CDR3: CASSSPGQPNEKLFF; DNA: TGTGCCAGCAGTTCTCCGGGACAGCCTAATGAAAAACTGTTTTTT
D: NA; J: TRBJ2-3; V: TRBV5-6; size: NA; CDR3: CASSLRGWGTDTQYF; DNA: TGTGCCAGCAGCTTGAGGGGTTGGGGCACAGATACGCAGTATTTT
D: NA; J: TRBJ2-5; V: TRBV29-1; size: NA; CDR3: CSASYAPGETQYF; DNA: TGCAGCGCTTCCTACGCCCCGGGAGAGACCCAGTACTTC
D: NA; J: TRBJ2-2; V: TRBV24-1; size: NA; CDR3: CATSDWTEPTGELFF; DNA: TGTGCCACCAGTGATTGGACAGAACCTACCGGGGAGCTGTTTTTT
D: TRBD1; J: TRBJ2-6; V: TRBV7-2; size: NA; CDR3: CASSLRTGLRANVLTF; DNA: TGTGCCAGCAGCTTAAGGACAGGTCTCAGGGCCAACGTCCTGACTTTC
D: TRBD1; J: TRBJ1-4; V: TRBV28; size: NA; CDR3: CASRNRGGIGDEKLFF; DNA: TGTGCCAGCAGAAACAGGGGGGGAATCGGTGATGAAAAACTGTTTTTT
D: NA; J: TRBJ1-3; V: TRBV5-4; size: NA; CDR3: CASSLVLNTYSGNTIYF; DNA: TGTGCCAGCAGCTTGGTTCTGAATACTTACTCTGGAAACACCATATATTTT
D: NA; J: TRBJ1-1; V: TRBV19; size: NA; CDR3: CASRTGWSEAFF; DNA: TGTGCCAGTCGCACGGGATGGTCTGAAGCTTTCTTT
D: NA; J: TRBJ1-2; V: TRBV7-2; size: NA; CDR3: CASSSFGASTF; DNA: TGTGCCAGCAGCTCCTTTGGGGCCTCCACCTTC
D: NA; J: TRBJ2-5; V: TRBV5-8; size: NA; CDR3: CASSLGTALGLTQETQYF; DNA: TGTGCCAGCAGCTTGGGGACAGCGCTAGGCCTTACACAAGAGACCCAGTACTTC
D: TRBD1; J: TRBJ1-6; V: TRBV28; size: NA; CDR3: CASSLTGTGHNSPLHF; DNA: TGTGCCAGCAGTTTAACCGGGACAGGGCACAATTCACCCCTCCACTTT
D: NA; J: TRBJ2-5; V: TRBV3-1/TRBV3-2; size: NA; CDR3: CASSASLRGETQYF; DNA: TGTGCCAGCAGCGCATCTCTGAGAGGAGAGACCCAGTACTTC
D: NA; J: TRBJ1-4; V: TRBV6-5; size: NA; CDR3: CASSYQGSANEKLFF; DNA: TGTGCCAGCAGTTACCAGGGCTCCGCTAATGAAAAACTGTTTTTT
D: NA; J: TRBJ2-1; V: TRBV19; size: NA; CDR3: CASSKPTGLNNEQFF; DNA: TGTGCCAGTAGTAAACCTACGGGACTCAACAATGAGCAGTTCTTC
D: TRBD2; J: TRBJ2-7; V: TRBV30; size: NA; CDR3: CAWSEGLLAGASSYEQYF; DNA: TGTGCCTGGAGCGAGGGGTTACTAGCGGGAGCCTCCTCCTACGAGCAGTACTTC
D: NA; J: TRBJ2-1; V: TRBV28; size: NA; CDR3: CASSLSRSRVLGNEQFF; DNA: TGTGCCAGCAGTTTATCCCGGAGCAGGGTGCTCGGAAATGAGCAGTTCTTC
D: TRBD1; J: TRBJ2-7; V: TRBV5-6; size: NA; CDR3: CASSPPGQYEQYF; DNA: TGTGCCAGCAGCCCCCCGGGACAGTACGAGCAGTACTTC
D: NA; J: TRBJ2-6; V: TRBV5-4; size: NA; CDR3: CASSLGPQGVGSGANVLTF; DNA: TGTGCCAGCAGCTTGGGACCACAGGGAGTCGGTTCTGGGGCCAACGTCCTGACTTTC
D: NA; J: TRBJ1-2; V: TRBV5-1; size: NA; CDR3: CASSPMAGNYGYTF; DNA: TGCGCCAGCAGCCCGATGGCGGGGAACTATGGCTACACCTTC
D: NA; J: TRBJ2-1; V: TRBV27; size: NA; CDR3: CASNSALVNEQFF; DNA: TGTGCCAGCAACAGTGCCCTGGTCAATGAGCAGTTCTTC
D: NA; J: TRBJ2-2; V: TRBV18; size: NA; CDR3: CASSRKSRGDTGELFF; DNA: TGTGCCAGCTCACGGAAGAGCAGGGGGGACACCGGGGAGCTGTTTTTT
D: NA; J: TRBJ1-3; V: TRBV30; size: NA; CDR3: CAWSFGGPGNTIYF; DNA: TGTGCCTGGAGTTTCGGGGGTCCCGGAAACACCATATATTTT
D: NA; J: TRBJ1-1; V: TRBV29-1; size: NA; CDR3: CSGDSPMNTEAFF; DNA: TGCAGCGGAGACAGTCCCATGAACACTGAAGCTTTCTTT
D: TRBD2; J: TRBJ2-2; V: TRBV9; size: NA; CDR3: CASSPGSMSGIRTGELFF; DNA: TGTGCCAGCAGCCCGGGTTCGATGAGCGGGATACGAACCGGGGAGCTGTTTTTT
D: NA; J: TRBJ2-2; V: TRBV24-1; size: NA; CDR3: CATSATTNTGELFF; DNA: TGTGCCACCAGTGCTACTACGAACACCGGGGAGCTGTTTTTT
D: NA; J: TRBJ1-1; V: TRBV2; size: NA; CDR3: CASSVRGVAFF; DNA: TGTGCCAGCAGTGTCAGGGGAGTAGCTTTCTTT
D: TRBD1; J: TRBJ2-7; V: TRBV11-3; size: NA; CDR3: CASSLNRGHEQYF; DNA: TGTGCCAGCAGCTTAAACAGGGGGCACGAGCAGTACTTC
D: NA; J: TRBJ2-1; V: TRBV11-1; size: NA; CDR3: CASSSELLADEQFF; DNA: TGTGCCAGCAGCTCCGAACTATTAGCGGATGAGCAGTTCTTC
D: TRBD2; J: TRBJ2-7; V: TRBV29-1; size: few; CDR3: CSVDLGGEGQYF; DNA: TGCAGCGTTGACCTTGGGGGGGAAGGGCAGTACTTC
D: TRBD1; J: TRBJ1-5; V: TRBV2; size: NA; CDR3: CASSRDRDNQPQHF; DNA: TGTGCCAGCAGTCGAGACAGGGACAATCAGCCCCAGCATTTT
D: TRBD1; J: TRBJ1-5; V: TRBV29-1; size: few; CDR3: CSVEVLRDRDNQPQHF; DNA: TGCAGCGTTGAAGTTCTCCGGGACAGGGACAATCAGCCCCAGCATTTT
D: NA; J: TRBJ1-1; V: TRBV10-3; size: NA; CDR3: CAISESTVSGNTEAFF; DNA: TGTGCCATCAGTGAGTCGACGGTCTCGGGGAACACTGAAGCTTTCTTT
D: TRBD1; J: TRBJ2-3; V: TRBV7-8; size: NA; CDR3: CASSLEQGAADTQYF; DNA: TGTGCCAGCAGCTTAGAGCAGGGGGCGGCAGATACGCAGTATTTT
D: NA; J: TRBJ1-1; V: TRBV19; size: NA; CDR3: CASSIVGSEAFF; DNA: TGTGCCAGTAGTATTGTCGGGAGTGAAGCTTTCTTT
D: NA; J: TRBJ1-1; V: TRBV4-2; size: NA; CDR3: CASSQGFTRGGDEAFF; DNA: TGTGCCAGCAGCCAGGGCTTTACCAGGGGCGGAGATGAAGCTTTCTTT
D: TRBD1; J: TRBJ1-5; V: TRBV28; size: NA; CDR3: CASSGLLGQGIQPQHF; DNA: TGTGCCAGCAGTGGCCTCTTGGGACAGGGAATTCAGCCCCAGCATTTT
D: NA; J: TRBJ1-1; V: TRBV6-5; size: NA; CDR3: CASLPPEGGGRVAFF; DNA: TGTGCCAGCCTACCGCCGGAAGGGGGGGGCCGGGTCGCTTTCTTT
D: TRBD2; J: TRBJ2-3; V: TRBV28; size: NA; CDR3: CASGTSGSPDTQYF; DNA: TGTGCCAGCGGGACTAGCGGGTCCCCAGATACGCAGTATTTT
D: NA; J: TRBJ1-4; V: TRBV30; size: few; CDR3: CACPHRTTNEKLFF; DNA: TGTGCCTGTCCACACAGGACAACTAATGAAAAACTGTTTTTT
D: NA; J: TRBJ1-3; V: TRBV28; size: NA; CDR3: CASRGQSPLDTIYF; DNA: TGTGCCAGCAGGGGGCAGTCACCCTTGGACACCATATATTTT
D: TRBD2; J: TRBJ2-3; V: TRBV19; size: NA; CDR3: CASSIAGGEADTQYF; DNA: TGTGCCAGTAGTATAGCGGGAGGGGAGGCAGATACGCAGTATTTT
D: NA; J: TRBJ1-2; V: TRBV29-1; size: NA; CDR3: CSVEWQGGRGYTF; DNA: TGCAGCGTTGAGTGGCAGGGAGGTCGAGGCTACACCTTC
D: NA; J: TRBJ2-7; V: TRBV5-1; size: NA; CDR3: CASSPRDSAGEQYF; DNA: TGCGCCAGCAGCCCCCGGGACAGCGCGGGGGAGCAGTACTTC
D: NA; J: TRBJ1-4; V: TRBV10-3; size: NA; CDR3: CAISESRAATNEKLFF; DNA: TGTGCCATCAGTGAGTCGAGGGCGGCAACTAATGAAAAACTGTTTTTT
D: TRBD1; J: TRBJ1-3; V: TRBV19; size: NA; CDR3: CASSIPGQGLFAGNTIYF; DNA: TGTGCCAGTAGTATTCCGGGACAGGGCCTTTTTGCTGGAAACACCATATATTTT
D: NA; J: TRBJ1-3; V: TRBV28; size: NA; CDR3: CASAEGGSNTIYF; DNA: TGTGCCAGCGCAGAAGGGGGAAGCAACACCATATATTTT